The source of this TCR beta chain is a study of shared clonotypes between healthy human individuals. The CDR3 spans 13 residues. Trimming cost V 5 bases and J 7 bases, with 14 bases left between them. In germline, CDR1 is GTSNPN, CDR2 SVGIG (reference sequence). Genomic DNA from each subset was divided evenly over several immunoSEQ plates. This table comes from immunoSEQ multiplex PCR, and its TCRdb copy is limited to in-frame clones, with some not included. In the table there are under 2,500,000 clones, more than 90% of which are singletons. The chain joins TRBV30 to TRBJ1-4; perhaps TRBD1 as D (5 bases). The receptor's source is a young man in good health. Sequenced: naive CD4+ T cells sorted from blood. The sample's subset: CD45RA+ positively selected. The CDR3 here is CAWDMKRGEKLFF. The CDR3 region has the DNA TGTGCCTGGGACATGAAGAGGGGTGAAAAACTGTTTTTT.